This T cell receptor (beta chain) derives from a study of T-cell memory formation after mild COVID-19. Each CDR3 protein gets one entry after TCRdb re-called the 5' RACE reads with MiXCR. The sample carries 210,000 or so distinct CDR3 sequences, 27% recorded once. This clonotype appeared a few times. This sequence originates from an adult woman who had mild COVID-19 (a few samples of this study predate the infection). Cell type and time point are not known. Source material: PBMCs or a T cell subset sorted from them (not recorded which).

The DNA for the CDR3 is TGTGCCAGCAGCCCCCGACGAATCAGCGATGAGCAGTTCTTC. Translated, it gives CASSPRRISDEQFF. V and J are TRBV7-6 and TRBJ2-1; unclear D gene. V lost 5 bases and J lost 8, with 16 bases in between. In germline, CDR1 is SGHVS, CDR2 FNYEAQ. The length of the CDR3 is 14 residues.